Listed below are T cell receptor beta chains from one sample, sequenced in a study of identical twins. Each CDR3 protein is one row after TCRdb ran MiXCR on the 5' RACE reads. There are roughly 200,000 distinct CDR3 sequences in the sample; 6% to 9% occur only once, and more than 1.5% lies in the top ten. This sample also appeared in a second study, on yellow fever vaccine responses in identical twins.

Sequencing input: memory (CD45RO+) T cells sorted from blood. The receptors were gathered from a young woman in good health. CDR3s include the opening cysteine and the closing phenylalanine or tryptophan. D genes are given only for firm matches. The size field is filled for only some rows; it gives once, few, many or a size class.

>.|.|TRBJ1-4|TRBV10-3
TGTGCCATCAGTGAGTGGAGGACTAATGAAAAACTGTTTTTT
CAISEWRTNEKLFF
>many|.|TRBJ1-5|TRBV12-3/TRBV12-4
TGTGCCAGCAGTTCTGGTGCGCAGGGGAAAGGCAATCAGCCCCAGCATTTT
CASSSGAQGKGNQPQHF
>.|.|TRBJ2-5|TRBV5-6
TGTGCCAGCAGCAAACTTTTCCGGCAGGGAGAGACCCAGTACTTC
CASSKLFRQGETQYF
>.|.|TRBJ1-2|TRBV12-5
TGTGCTAGTGCCACAGGGAGTCTTATGGGTGGCTACACCTTC
CASATGSLMGGYTF
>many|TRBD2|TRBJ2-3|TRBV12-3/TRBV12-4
TGTGCCAGCAGCCCCTCGGCGGGAGCGAAAGATACGCAGTATTTT
CASSPSAGAKDTQYF
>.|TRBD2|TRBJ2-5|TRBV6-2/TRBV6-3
TGTGCCAGCAGTTCTGTCGGGAGGACTCAAGAGACCCAGTACTTC
CASSSVGRTQETQYF
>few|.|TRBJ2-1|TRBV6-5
TGTGCCAGCAGTTACTCCTCCGGGGGAAATGAGCAGTTCTTC
CASSYSSGGNEQFF
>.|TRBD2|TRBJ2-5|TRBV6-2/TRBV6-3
TGTGCCAGCAGTTACTCAGTAGCGGGAGTATTAGAGACCCAGTACTTC
CASSYSVAGVLETQYF
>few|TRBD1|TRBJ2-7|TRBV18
TGTGCCAGCTCACCAAGTTGGCCCACAGGGGGCACTGGGTACGAGCAGTACTTC
CASSPSWPTGGTGYEQYF
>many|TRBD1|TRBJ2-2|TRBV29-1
TGCAGCGGTCGACAGGGAGCGAACACCGGGGAGCTGTTTTTT
CSGRQGANTGELFF
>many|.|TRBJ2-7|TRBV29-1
TGCAGCGTGGAAGGTCAGGGCTTCTACGAGCAGTACTTC
CSVEGQGFYEQYF
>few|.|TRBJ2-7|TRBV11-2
TGTGCCAGCAGCTTTCTAAACGAGCAGTACTTC
CASSFLNEQYF
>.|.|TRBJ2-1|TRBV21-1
TGTGCCAGCAGCAAAGGGGCTATGCGCAATGAGCAGTTCTTC
CASSKGAMRNEQFF
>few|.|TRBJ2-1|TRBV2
TGTGCCAGCATAATCCCTTCAGGCAATGAGCAGTTCTTC
CASIIPSGNEQFF
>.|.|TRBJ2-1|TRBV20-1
TGCAGTGCTAGAGCGGCGGGCCCCTACAATGAGCAGTTCTTC
CSARAAGPYNEQFF
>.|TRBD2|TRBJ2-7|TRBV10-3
TGTGCCATCTCTGCGGGAGAGGGGAGTGAGCAGTACTTC
CAISAGEGSEQYF
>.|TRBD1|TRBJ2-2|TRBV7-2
TGTGCCAGCAGCTTAGGGACAGGGAAAAACACCGGGGAGCTGTTTTTT
CASSLGTGKNTGELFF
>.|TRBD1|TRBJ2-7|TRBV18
TGTGCCAGCACGGGACAGGGGAATTCCTACGAGCAGTACTTC
CASTGQGNSYEQYF
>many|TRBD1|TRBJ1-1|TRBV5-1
TGCGCCAGCAGCTTGGATGGGACAGCGAACACTGAAGCTTTCTTT
CASSLDGTANTEAFF
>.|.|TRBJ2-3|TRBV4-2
TGTGCCAGCAGCCAAGGGGACAGGGGCGGGAGGGGCCTGGATACGCAGTATTTT
CASSQGDRGGRGLDTQYF
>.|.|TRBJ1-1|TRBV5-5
TGTGCCAGCAGCTTGATGGGGAACACTGAAGCTTTCTTT
CASSLMGNTEAFF
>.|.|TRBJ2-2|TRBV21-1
TGTGCCAGCAGTAAAATTGGATGGCTAACGAACACCGGGGAGCTGTTTTTT
CASSKIGWLTNTGELFF
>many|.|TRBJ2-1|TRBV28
TGTGCCAGCAGTCCATGGACAGAGCACTACAATGAGCAGTTCTTC
CASSPWTEHYNEQFF
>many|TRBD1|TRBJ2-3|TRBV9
TGTGCCAGCAGGGCGGGACAGGGGACAGATACGCAGTATTTT
CASRAGQGTDTQYF
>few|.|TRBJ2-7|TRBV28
TGTGCCAGCAGTCCCACCGGGACCGCTAACTACGAGCAGTACTTC
CASSPTGTANYEQYF
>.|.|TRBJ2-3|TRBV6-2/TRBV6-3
TGTGCCAGCGGTCTAGGGGTGGGTGCAGATACGCAGTATTTT
CASGLGVGADTQYF
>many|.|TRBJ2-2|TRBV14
TGTGCCAGCAGCCAAGATCCTATTTTGCAGGTTGGGGAGCTGTTTTTT
CASSQDPILQVGELFF
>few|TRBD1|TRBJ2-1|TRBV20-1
TGCAGTGTCAAAGCCGGGACAGGCGACGTGGGTGAGCAGTTCTTC
CSVKAGTGDVGEQFF
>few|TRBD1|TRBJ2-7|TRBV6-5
TGTGCCAGCAGTTCCCCGGGACAGGGGGATTACGAGCAGTACTTC
CASSSPGQGDYEQYF
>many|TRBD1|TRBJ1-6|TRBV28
TGTGCCAGCAGAAGGGGACAGGGGAATTCACCCCTCCACTTT
CASRRGQGNSPLHF
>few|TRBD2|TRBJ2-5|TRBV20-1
TGCAGTGCTAGAGATCGGGCTAGCGGGAGAGAGACCCAGTACTTC
CSARDRASGRETQYF
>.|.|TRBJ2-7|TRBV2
TGTGCCAGCAGTCAGACACTCTCCTACGAGCAGTACTTC
CASSQTLSYEQYF
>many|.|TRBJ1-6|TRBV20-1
TGCAGTGCGGTTGGGGATCCGAATTCACCCCTCCACTTT
CSAVGDPNSPLHF
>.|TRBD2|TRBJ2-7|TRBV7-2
TGTGCCAGCAGCTTCTTAGCGGGAGTTCGGGAGCAGTACTTC
CASSFLAGVREQYF
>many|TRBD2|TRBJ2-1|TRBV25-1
TGTGCCAGCAGTCCTAGCGGGAGTGGCAATGAGCAGTTCTTC
CASSPSGSGNEQFF
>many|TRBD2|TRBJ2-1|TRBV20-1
TGCAGTGCCCATAGCGGGGAAAGTTACTACAATGAGCAGTTCTTC
CSAHSGESYYNEQFF
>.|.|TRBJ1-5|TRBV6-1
TGTGCCAGCAGTGTAGACAACTTGTATCAGCCCCAGCATTTT
CASSVDNLYQPQHF
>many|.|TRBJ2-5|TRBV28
TGTGCCAGCCGTGGGGGTGAGACCCAGTACTTC
CASRGGETQYF
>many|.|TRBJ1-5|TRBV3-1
TGTGCCAGCAGCCAAGACGGGGGCAGGAGCAATCAGCCCCAGCATTTT
CASSQDGGRSNQPQHF
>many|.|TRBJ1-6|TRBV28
TGTGCCAGCAGGCTATTTCAGAAGGGCTCCTATAATTCACCCCTCCACTTT
CASRLFQKGSYNSPLHF
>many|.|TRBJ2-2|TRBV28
TGTGCCAGCAGTTTAAGCGGAGGCACCGGGGAGCTGTTTTTT
CASSLSGGTGELFF
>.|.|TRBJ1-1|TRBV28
TGTGCCAGCAGTTCTCCAGGGAGGGGTACTGAAGCTTTCTTT
CASSSPGRGTEAFF
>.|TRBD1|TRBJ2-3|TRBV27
TGTGCCAGCTTGGACAGGATGGGGATGGATACGCAGTATTTT
CASLDRMGMDTQYF
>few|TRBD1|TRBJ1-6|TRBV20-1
TGCAGTGCTAGCTTCCCCGGGACAGCGAGTTCACCCCTCCACTTT
CSASFPGTASSPLHF
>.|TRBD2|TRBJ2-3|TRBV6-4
TGTGCCAGCAGTGACTCGGCGGGAGATGGGTCACATACGCAGTATTTT
CASSDSAGDGSHTQYF
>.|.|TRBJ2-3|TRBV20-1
TGCAGTGGGACACCTAGCACAGATACGCAGTATTTT
CSGTPSTDTQYF